The entry below describes one TCR beta chain. The table came from immunoSEQ multiplex PCR; TCRdb's copy has only in-frame clones and leaves some out. The data contain about 21,000 clones, around 93% of them singletons. This record comes from a study of T cell changes during pregnancy in multiple sclerosis. This CDR3 is built from 15 residues. V gene TRBV21-1 combines with J gene TRBJ1-2; TRBD1, the table's D call, was not compared with the DNA. TRBV21-1 is classified as a pseudogene. Sample: CD4+ T cells from peripheral blood mononuclear cells, taken in the third trimester of pregnancy. The source is a female donor with multiple sclerosis, enrolled in a pregnancy study. The CDR3, as DNA: TGTGCCAGGGAACCCGGGACAGGGGTTGACTATGGCTACACCTTC. Residues: CAREPGTGVDYGYTF.